This T cell receptor beta chain was obtained from a study of a mutant IDH1 vaccine in newly diagnosed glioma. Study-wide context: Vaccination was launched 4-6 weeks after radiotherapy alone, or with temozolomide cycles. Earlier care involved radiotherapy, temozolomide, or both, and the majority received both.

Germline V CDR1 and CDR2: SSHAT, FNYEAQ (reference sequence). This CDR3 region has 13 residues. Repertoires were generated with immunoSEQ multiplex PCR, while TCRdb's copy carries only in-frame clones and drops some. The sample contains tens of thousands of clones, roughly 84% of which appear only once. The time point: week 47, end of study. The investigators gave 300 ug of mutant IDH1 20-mer peptide in each vaccine dose, together with topical imiquimod. Patients underwent eight vaccinations, which took place in weeks 1, 3, 5, 7, 11, 15, 19 and 23. Newly diagnosed WHO grade 3 or 4 IDH1-mutant, ATRX-lost astrocytomas were identified in the donors. A word on this clone: No antigen is known for it. The junction departs from germline at one end; a sequencing error may be responsible.

This chain links TRBV7-7 with TRBJ1-1, with D possibly matching TRBD1 (6 bases). The source is a woman aged 30 to 39 with glioma. Some clones in this sample may be carry-over from other donors' samples. Sequences were derived from PBMCs, sampled from a glioma patient whose treatment included an IDH1 peptide vaccine. CDR3 region: CASSLKQGTEAFF. The CDR3 coding sequence is TGTGCTAGCAGCTTAAAACAGGGTACTGAAGCTTTCTTT.